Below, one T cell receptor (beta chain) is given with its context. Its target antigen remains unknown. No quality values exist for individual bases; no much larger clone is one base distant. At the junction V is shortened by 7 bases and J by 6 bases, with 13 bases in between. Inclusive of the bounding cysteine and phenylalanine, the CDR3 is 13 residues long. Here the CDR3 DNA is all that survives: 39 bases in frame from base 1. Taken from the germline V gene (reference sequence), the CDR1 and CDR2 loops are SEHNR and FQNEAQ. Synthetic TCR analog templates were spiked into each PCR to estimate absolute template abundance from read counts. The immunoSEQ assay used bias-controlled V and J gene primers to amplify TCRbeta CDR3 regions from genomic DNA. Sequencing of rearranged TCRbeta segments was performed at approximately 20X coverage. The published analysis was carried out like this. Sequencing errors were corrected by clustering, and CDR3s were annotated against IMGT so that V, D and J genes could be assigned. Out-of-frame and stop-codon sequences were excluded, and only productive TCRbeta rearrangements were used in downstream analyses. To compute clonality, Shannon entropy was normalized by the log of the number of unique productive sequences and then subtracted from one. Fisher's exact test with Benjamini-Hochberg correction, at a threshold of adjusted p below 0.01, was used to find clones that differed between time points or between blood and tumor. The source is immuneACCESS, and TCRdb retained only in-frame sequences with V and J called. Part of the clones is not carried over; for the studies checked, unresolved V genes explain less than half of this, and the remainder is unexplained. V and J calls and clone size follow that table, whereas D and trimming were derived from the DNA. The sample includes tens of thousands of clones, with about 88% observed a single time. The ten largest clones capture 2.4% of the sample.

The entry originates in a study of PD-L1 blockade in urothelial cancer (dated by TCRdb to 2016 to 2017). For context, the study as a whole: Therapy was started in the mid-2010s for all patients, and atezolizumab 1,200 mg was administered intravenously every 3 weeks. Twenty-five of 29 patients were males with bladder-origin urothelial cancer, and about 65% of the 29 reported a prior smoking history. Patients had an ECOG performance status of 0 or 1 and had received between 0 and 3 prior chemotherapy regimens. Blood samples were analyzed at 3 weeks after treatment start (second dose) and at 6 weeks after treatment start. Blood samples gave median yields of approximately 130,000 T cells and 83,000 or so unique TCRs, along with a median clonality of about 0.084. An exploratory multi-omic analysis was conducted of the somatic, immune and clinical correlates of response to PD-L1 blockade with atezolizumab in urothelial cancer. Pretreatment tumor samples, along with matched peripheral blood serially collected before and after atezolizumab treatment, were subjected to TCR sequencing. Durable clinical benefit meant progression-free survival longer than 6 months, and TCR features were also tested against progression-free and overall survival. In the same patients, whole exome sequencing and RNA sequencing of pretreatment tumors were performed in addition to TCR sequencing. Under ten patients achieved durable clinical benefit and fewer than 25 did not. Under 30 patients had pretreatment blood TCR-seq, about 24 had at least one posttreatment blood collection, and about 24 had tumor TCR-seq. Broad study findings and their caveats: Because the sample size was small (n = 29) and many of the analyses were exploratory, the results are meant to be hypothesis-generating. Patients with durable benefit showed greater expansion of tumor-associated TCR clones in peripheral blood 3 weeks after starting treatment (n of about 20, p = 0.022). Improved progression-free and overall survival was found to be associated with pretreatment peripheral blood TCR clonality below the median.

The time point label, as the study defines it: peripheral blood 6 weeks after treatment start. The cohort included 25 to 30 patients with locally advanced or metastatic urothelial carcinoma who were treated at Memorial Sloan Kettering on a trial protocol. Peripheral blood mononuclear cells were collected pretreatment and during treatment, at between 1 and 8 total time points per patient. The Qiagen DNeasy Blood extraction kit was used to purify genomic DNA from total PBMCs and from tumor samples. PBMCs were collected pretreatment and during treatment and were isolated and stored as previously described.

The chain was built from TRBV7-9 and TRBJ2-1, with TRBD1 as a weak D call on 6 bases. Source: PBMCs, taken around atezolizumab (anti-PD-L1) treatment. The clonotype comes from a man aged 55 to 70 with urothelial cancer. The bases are TGTGCCAGCACCAACAGGGCTTCCAATGAGCAGTTCTTC. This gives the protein CASTNRASNEQFF.